A single sample is the source of the 25 T cell receptor beta chains below, sequenced in a study of T cells in Graves' hyperthyroidism and ophthalmopathy. TCR beta CDR3 sequences were amplified from RNA transcripts. HTBI primers were employed in a first-round RT-PCR of the TCR CDR3. TCRdb analysed the multiplex PCR reads with MiXCR anew, one entry per CDR3 protein. The sample includes 300,000 to 400,000 distinct CDR3 sequences, around a sixth seen only once; the top ten take under 55%. The sample taken for sequencing was blood. All receptors derive from a woman between 50 and 59 years old with Graves' hyperthyroidism.

This clonotype has only a few counts. The V call is TRBV27, the J call TRBJ2-2; possibly TRBD2 for D (5 bases). CDR3 length: 14 residues. Germline V CDR1 and CDR2: MNHEY, SMNVEV (reference sequence). Trimming removed 6 bases from V and 4 bases from J, with 12 bases in between. Written as DNA, the CDR3 is TGTGCCAGCAGCCAAACTCGGGGCACCGGGGAGCTGTTTTTT. Protein product: CASSQTRGTGELFF.

CDR3 nucleotides: TGTGCCAGCAGCCCCGGGACAGTTGGAGACAATGAGCAGTTCTTC. Amino acid sequence: CASSPGTVGDNEQFF. The J gene is TRBJ2-1, the V gene TRBV6-1; 7 bases are shared with TRBD1. The CDR3 totals 15 residues. Germline CDR1 is MNHNS and CDR2 is SASEGT. With V trimmed by 6 bases and J by 5 bases, 10 bases remained unmatched.

The chain recombines TRBV7-6 with TRBJ2-7, with unresolved D. The CDR3 sequence is 15 residues long. Germline CDR1 and CDR2: SGHVS and FNYEAQ. Trimming stripped 5 bases from V and 4 bases from J, with 18 bases between. DNA for the CDR3: TGTGCCAGCAGCCCAAAGGGCCTACCTACATACGAGCAGTACGTC. This codes for CASSPKGLPTYEQYV.

In this sample, this clonotype turned up a few times. V usage is TRBV20-1 and J usage is TRBJ1-2; 7 bases line up with TRBD1. CDR1 is DFQATT, CDR2 SNEGSKA, per germline (reference sequence). V was clipped by 0 bases and J by 4 bases; unmatched bases: 5. This CDR3 has 14 amino acids. The chain's CDR3 is CSARDPAGGYGYTF. The CDR3 DNA follows: TGCAGTGCTAGAGATCCGGCAGGGGGCTATGGCTACACCTTC.

A remark on this clonotype: This may stem from a read error, because a much larger clone lies one nucleotide away. The genes are TRBV12-3 or TRBV12-4 and TRBJ1-3; 7 bases match TRBD1. This CDR3 is 14 amino acids long. The V and J ends lost 5 bases and 8 bases, in that order; junction bases with no gene match: 9. The CDR3 DNA reads TGTGCCAGCAGTCCAGGGGGGAAAGGATACACCATATATTTT. Its translation is CASSPGGKGYTIYF.

There are many counts of this clonotype. V gene TRBV20-1 combines with J gene TRBJ2-7; no firm D call. Per the germline V gene, CDR1 is DFQATT and CDR2 is SNEGSKA (reference sequence). CDR3 length: 13 amino acids. Trimming cost V 0 bases and J 0 bases, with 6 bases left between them. The CDR3 DNA sequence: TGCAGTGCTAGAGAGGGCGGCTCCTACGAGCAGTACTTC. Translated, it gives CSAREGGSYEQYF.

This clonotype was observed many times. The chain is built from TRBV7-9 and TRBJ1-4; no reliable D call. Germline V gives CDR1 SEHNR, CDR2 FQNEAQ (reference sequence). This CDR3 is built from 14 residues. Deletions cut 3 bases from V and 8 bases from J, with 13 bases between. Here the CDR3 reads CASSFKGVGEKLFF. DNA of the CDR3: TGTGCCAGCAGCTTCAAGGGAGTCGGAGAAAAACTGTTTTTT.

The table lists this clonotype with many counts. V is TRBV15 and J is TRBJ1-2; D perhaps matches TRBD1 (6 bases). The V end lost 5 bases, the J end lost 12 bases, and 19 bases lay between the germline ends. This CDR3 comprises 13 residues. Germline CDR1 LNHNV, CDR2 YYDKDF (reference sequence). This CDR3 is CATSQDSARYNTF. CDR3 nucleotide sequence: TGTGCCACCAGCCAGGACAGCGCTCGGTACAACACCTTC.

This clonotype was observed a handful of times. The rearrangement uses TRBV5-1 and TRBJ2-3; 8 nucleotides agree with TRBD1. Germline V gives CDR1 SGHRS, CDR2 YFSETQ. The CDR3 contains 16 residues. V trimming: 4 bases; J trimming: 0 bases; junction bases outside the gene matches: 7. CDR3 nucleotide sequence: TGCGCCAGCAGCGACCTCGGGACAGGTAGCACAGATACGCAGTATTTT. Amino acids: CASSDLGTGSTDTQYF.

This clonotype was seen more than once but under ten times. A much more abundant neighbour one base away suggests this may be a read error. CDR3 bases: TGCGCCAGCAGCTCGAGACAGGGTGAGGAGGAAAAACTGTTTTTT. Translation: CASSSRQGEEEKLFF. This sequence joins TRBV5-1 and TRBJ1-4; 7 bases are shared with TRBD1. V shed 3 bases and J 8 bases; nucleotides not matched to a gene: 10. The CDR3 consists of 15 residues. Germline values: CDR1 SGHRS, CDR2 YFSETQ. Full variable domain (rest looked up from reference TRBV5-1 and TRBJ1-4): KAGVTQTPRYLIKTRGQQVTLSCSPISGHRSVSWYQQTPGQGLQFLFEYFSETQRNKGNFPGRFSGRQFSNSRSEMNVSTLELGDSALYLCASSSRQGEEEKLFFGSGTQLSVL.

This clonotype was observed many times. The rearrangement uses TRBV20-1 and TRBJ2-1; D may be TRBD1 or TRBD2 (7 bases each). The germline gives CDR1 DFQATT, CDR2 SNEGSKA (reference sequence). The CDR3 has 15 amino acids. Deletions cut 3 bases from V and 1 base from J, with 13 bases between. CDR3 DNA sequence: TGCAGTGCTAGTGGGGAGGGGGCGTCCTACAATGAGCAGTTCTTC. Its protein product is CSASGEGASYNEQFF.

At least ten counts were recorded for this clonotype. The chain has TRBV28 and TRBJ1-1; possibly TRBD1 for D (6 bases). This CDR3 comprises 13 residues. CDR1 is MDHEN and CDR2 is SYDVKM in the germline V gene. Deletions cut 8 bases from V and 5 bases from J, with 15 bases between. The chain's CDR3 is CASGRGGRTEAFF. The CDR3 DNA reads TGTGCCAGCGGAAGAGGGGGGAGGACTGAAGCTTTCTTT.

The rearrangement links TRBV2 to TRBJ2-1, with 9 bases matching TRBD2. The CDR3 totals 13 residues. Per the germline V gene, CDR1 is SNHLY and CDR2 is FYNNEI. V trimming: 7 bases; J trimming: 8 bases; junction bases outside the gene matches: 6. The DNA for the CDR3 is TGTGCCAGCACTTGGACTAGCGTCGATGAGCAGTTCTTC. Translated, it gives CASTWTSVDEQFF.

This clonotype showed up many times. The chain links TRBV30 to TRBJ2-2, with TRBD2 matching 8 bases. The junction had 15 bases not matched to a gene; V was cut back by 4 bases and J by 5 bases. This CDR3 is 17 amino acids long. Germline V gene lookup returns CDR1 GTSNPN and CDR2 SVGIG (reference sequence). CDR3 bases: TGTGCCTGGACCAAACCGGGACTAGTATATCAAACCGGGGAGCTGTTTTTT. Translated: CAWTKPGLVYQTGELFF.

This clonotype was counted only a few times. The chain has TRBV19 and TRBJ1-5; D is ambiguous. Per the germline V gene, CDR1 is LNHDA and CDR2 is SQIVND (reference sequence). V was pared by 5 bases and J by 3 bases, with 14 bases between. This CDR3 has 15 residues. For the CDR3, the DNA is TGTGCCAGTAGTGTGGAGGCAGTATCCAATCAGCCCCAGCATTTT. Its protein product is CASSVEAVSNQPQHF.

The V and J genes are TRBV28 and TRBJ1-4; 10 bases match TRBD1. CDR3 length equals 19 residues. The junction had 19 bases not matched to a gene; V was cut back by 5 bases and J by 7 bases. CDR1 and CDR2 (germline): MDHEN, SYDVKM. CDR3 in amino acids: CASSPWGPTGGWLSEKLFF. CDR3 nucleotide sequence: TGTGCCAGCAGTCCATGGGGACCGACAGGGGGCTGGTTGAGTGAAAAACTGTTTTTT.

With regard to this clonotype: Possible read error: a much larger clone is one base away. The CDR3 is CATSRGMGVLASTDTQYF. For the CDR3, the DNA is TGTGCCACCAGCAGAGGAATGGGAGTCCTTGCCAGCACAGATACGCAGTATTTT. This rearrangement joins TRBV15 to TRBJ2-3; D might be TRBD2 (5 bases). Germline V gene sequence: CDR1 LNHNV, CDR2 YYDKDF (reference sequence). Between the trimmed V and J ends, which lost 1 base and 0 bases, there was a span of 17 bases. This CDR3 spans 18 amino acids.

The chain has TRBV6-1 and TRBJ2-4, with D possibly called TRBD1 or TRBD2 (5 bases each). V was pared by 10 bases and J by 7 bases, with 20 bases between. Germline V gives CDR1 MNHNS, CDR2 SASEGT. The CDR3 totals 14 residues. Here the CDR3 reads CATKPGPSSNIQYF. For the CDR3, the DNA is TGTGCCACCAAGCCGGGACCTAGCTCCAACATTCAGTACTTC.

The chain combines TRBV10-2 with TRBJ1-5; D is unclear. The CDR3 loop spans 14 amino acids. V lost 5 bases and J 3 bases, leaving 11 bases between the germline ends. The germline gives CDR1 WSHSY, CDR2 SAAADI. In DNA, the CDR3 is TGCGCCAGCAGTCACGGGCAGCTCAATCAGCCCCAGCATTTT. Translated: CASSHGQLNQPQHF.

This clonotype was seen ten or more times. The chain has TRBV20-1 and TRBJ2-5; 10 bases agree with TRBD2. This CDR3 has 14 residues. The germline V gene encodes CDR1 DFQATT and CDR2 SNEGSKA (reference sequence). Unmatched junction bases numbered 3, after V lost 3 bases and J lost 2 bases. CDR3 bases: TGCAGTGCTAGGGCTAGCGGGGGACAAGAGACCCAGTACTTC. This codes for CSARASGGQETQYF.

In this sample, this clonotype turned up many times. The V gene is TRBV30, the J gene TRBJ1-2; possibly TRBD1 for D (6 bases). The V gene lost 0 bases and the J gene lost 4 bases, with 6 bases spanning the gap. Germline loops: CDR1 GTSNPN, CDR2 SVGIG (reference sequence). The CDR3 runs to 12 residues. CDR3 bases: TGTGCCTGGAGTGTAGGGGGCTATGGCTACACCTTC. It is translated as CAWSVGGYGYTF. Filled out from reference TRBV30 and TRBJ1-2, the complete variable domain reads SQTIHQWPATLVQPVGSPLSLECTVEGTSNPNLYWYRQAAGRGLQLLFYSVGIGQISSEVPQNLSASRPQDRQFILSSKKLLLSDSGFYLCAWSVGGYGYTFGSGTRLTVV.

The chain employs TRBV7-3 and TRBJ2-2; 12 nucleotides line up with TRBD2. Looked up from germline, CDR1 is SGHTA and CDR2 is FQGTGA. The V and J ends lost 5 bases and 4 bases, in that order; junction bases with no gene match: 17. The CDR3 is made up of 20 amino acids. The chain's CDR3 is CASSRQPLAGGPGGTGELFF. CDR3 sequence (DNA): TGTGCCAGCAGCCGGCAACCCCTAGCGGGAGGGCCTGGTGGCACCGGGGAGCTGTTTTTT.

This clonotype appeared many times. The CDR3 spells CASSPQGRAKNIQYF. The CDR3 DNA is TGTGCCAGCAGTCCCCAGGGGCGAGCCAAAAACATTCAGTACTTC. The chain is built from TRBV28 and TRBJ2-4; weak D call: TRBD1 (6 bases). The V and J ends lost 5 bases and 0 bases respectively, with 11 bases between them. The CDR3 extends over 15 amino acids. Per germline, CDR1 MDHEN and CDR2 SYDVKM.

On this clonotype: This clone may be a read error of a much larger clone one base away. V and J are TRBV20-1 and TRBJ2-7, with TRBD2 matching over 14 bases. Unmatched junction bases numbered 6, after V lost 0 bases and J lost 2 bases. The CDR3 has 17 residues. Germline CDR1 reads DFQATT; CDR2 reads SNEGSKA (reference sequence). This CDR3 is CSARDGTSGSKTYEQYV. The CDR3 bases are TGCAGTGCTAGAGACGGGACTAGCGGGAGCAAGACCTACGAGCAGTACGTC.

This clonotype was counted ten times or more. The chain links TRBV20-1 to TRBJ1-1, with D hard to call. CDR1 and CDR2 from the germline V gene are DFQATT and SNEGSKA (reference sequence). V lost 6 bases and J 3 bases, leaving 11 bases between the germline ends. The CDR3 sequence is 12 residues long. This chain's CDR3 is CSAGGGDTEAFF. The CDR3 DNA follows: TGCAGTGCGGGCGGTGGGGACACTGAAGCTTTCTTT.